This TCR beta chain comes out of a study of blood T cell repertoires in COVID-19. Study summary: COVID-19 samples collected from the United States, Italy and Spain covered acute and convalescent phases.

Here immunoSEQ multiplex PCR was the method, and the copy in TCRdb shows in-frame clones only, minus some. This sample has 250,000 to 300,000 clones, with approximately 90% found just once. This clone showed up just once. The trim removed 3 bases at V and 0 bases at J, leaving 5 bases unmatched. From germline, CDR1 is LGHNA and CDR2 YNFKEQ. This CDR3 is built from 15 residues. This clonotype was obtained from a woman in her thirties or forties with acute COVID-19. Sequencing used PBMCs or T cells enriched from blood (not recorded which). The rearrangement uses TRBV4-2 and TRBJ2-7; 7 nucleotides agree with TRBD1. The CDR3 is CASSQEQGSSYEQYF. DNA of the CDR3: TGTGCCAGCAGCCAGGAACAGGGGAGCTCCTACGAGCAGTACTTC.